One sample yielded the 23 T cell receptor beta chains listed below, sequenced in a study of blood T cells in healthy people across ages. Primed by a sample-barcoded 5' primer and a J-beta primer mix, a second PCR proceeded for 7 to 11 cycles. TCRdb re-called the 5' RACE reads with MiXCR, one entry per CDR3 protein. The profile shows about 1.8 million distinct CDR3 sequences, 49% of them singletons. Sequences were obtained from blood. The receptors shown here come from a middle-aged woman in good health.

In its sample, this clonotype was seen a few times. V usage is TRBV9 and J usage is TRBJ2-5; 8 nucleotides agree with TRBD2. This CDR3 region has 14 residues. CDR1 is SGDLS, CDR2 YYNGEE, per germline. J gave up 11 bases and V 4 bases, and 13 bases lay outside the gene matches. DNA for the CDR3: TGTGCCAGCAGCCCTCAGGCCCTAGCGGGTGGGCAGTACTTC. Protein product: CASSPQALAGGQYF. Together with reference TRBV9 and TRBJ2-5, the CDR3 gives the full variable domain: DSGVTQTPKHLITATGQRVTLRCSPRSGDLSVYWYQQSLDQGLQFLIQYYNGEERAKGNILERFSAQQFPDLHSELNLSSLELGDSALYFCASSPQALAGGQYFGPGTRLLVL.

The gene calls are TRBV11-2 and TRBJ2-1; 8 bases line up with TRBD2. This CDR3 has 17 residues. CDR1 and CDR2 from the germline V gene are SGHAT and FQNNGV. With V trimmed by 5 bases and J by 4 bases, 13 bases remained unmatched. DNA of the CDR3: TGTGCCAGCAGCCTCCAGGACAGCGGGGGCCCTTACAATGAGCAGTTCTTC. The encoded protein is CASSLQDSGGPYNEQFF. The full variable domain, its missing parts supplied by reference TRBV11-2 and TRBJ2-1, is EAGVAQSPRYKIIEKRQSVAFWCNPISGHATLYWYQQILGQGPKLLIQFQNNGVVDDSQLPKDRFSAERLKGVDSTLKIQPAKLEDSAVYLCASSLQDSGGPYNEQFFGPGTRLTVL.

V gene TRBV20-1 combines with J gene TRBJ2-4, with 8 nucleotides matching TRBD2. J lost 4 bases, V lost 0 bases, and 8 bases had no gene match. The germline CDR1 and CDR2 sequences are DFQATT and SNEGSKA (reference sequence). This CDR3 has 16 amino acids. CDR3 residues: CSARDSGATDKNIQYF. CDR3 nucleotides: TGCAGTGCTAGAGATAGCGGGGCGACAGATAAAAACATTCAGTACTTC.

This clonotype was detected only a few times. This chain connects TRBV7-9 to TRBJ2-4, with D unclear. Germline V gene sequence: CDR1 SEHNR, CDR2 FQNEAQ (reference sequence). The length of the CDR3 is 17 residues. This chain's CDR3 is CDQRGPLSPTAKNIQYF. The CDR3 DNA reads as TGTGATCAAAGAGGACCACTGAGCCCAACTGCCAAAAACATTCAGTACTTC.

The chain carries TRBV4-2 and TRBJ1-5, with a possible D match to TRBD1 (6 bases). The CDR3 runs to 15 residues. Trimming pared 0 bases from V and 6 bases from J, leaving 12 bases between. Germline CDR1 reads LGHNA; CDR2 reads YNFKEQ. The CDR3, as DNA: TGTGCCAGCAGCCAAGAGGGGGGCGGCAGTCAGCCCCAGCATTTT. This encodes CASSQEGGGSQPQHF.

The J gene is TRBJ2-5, the V gene TRBV5-1; the match to TRBD1 covers 9 bases. The CDR3 extends over 14 amino acids. Germline trimming cut 4 bases from V and 5 bases from J; bases unmatched to any gene: 6. In germline, CDR1 is SGHRS, CDR2 YFSETQ. CDR3 loop: CASSPGQGFETQYF. CDR3 bases: TGCGCCAGCAGCCCGGGACAGGGCTTTGAGACCCAGTACTTC.

This clonotype was seen more than once but under ten times. V and J are TRBV25-1 and TRBJ2-1, with 8 bases matching TRBD2. The germline V gene has CDR1 MGHDK and CDR2 SYGVNS. This CDR3 is built from 14 residues. J was trimmed by 3 bases and V by 5 bases; bases with no gene match: 3. The CDR3 bases are TGTGCCAGCAGTCAGCGGGGGAACTACAATGAGCAGTTCTTC. As protein: CASSQRGNYNEQFF.

Written as DNA, the CDR3 is TGTGCCAGCAGCTTCTCCCTAAAAACCAGACTAGCAATACAAGAGACCCAGTACTTC. It specifies CASSFSLKTRLAIQETQYF. The J gene is TRBJ2-5, the V gene TRBV7-9; 7 nucleotides agree with TRBD2. V dropped 3 bases and J dropped 2; count of bases not matched to a gene: 18. Per germline, CDR1 SEHNR and CDR2 FQNEAQ (reference sequence). This CDR3 region has 19 residues.

This clonotype was seen just once. J is TRBJ1-6 and V is TRBV20-1, with D possibly matching TRBD1 (6 bases). The ends were cut back, 6 bases at V and 9 bases at J, with 15 bases in the middle. The CDR3 contains 13 residues. Germline-derived CDR1 and CDR2 are DFQATT and SNEGSKA (reference sequence). In DNA, the CDR3 is TGCAGTGCCCGTACAGGGAATGGTTCACCCCTCCACTTT. Translated, it gives CSARTGNGSPLHF.

The rearrangement uses TRBV4-3 and TRBJ2-7, with D maybe TRBD2 (5 bases). Germline V gene data show CDR1 as LGHNA and CDR2 as YSLEER. Trimming removed 0 bases from V and 7 bases from J, with 10 bases in between. This CDR3 is built from 13 residues. This CDR3 reads CASSQEVRVEQYF. CDR3 DNA: TGCGCCAGCAGCCAAGAGGTGCGGGTGGAGCAGTACTTC.

The rearrangement links TRBV7-2 to TRBJ1-1; tentative D call: TRBD1 (5 bases). V was clipped by 4 bases and J by 1 base, with 13 bases between them. The CDR3 has 15 residues. Germline assignment: CDR1 SGHTA and CDR2 FQGNSA. In nucleotides, the CDR3 is TGTGCCAGCAGCTCCCGTGCCGGGGGGAACACTGAAGCTTTCTTT. This gives the protein CASSSRAGGNTEAFF.

CDR3 nucleotide sequence: TGCGCCAGCAGCCCGGGGAGTGTGGAGACCCAGTACTTC. It specifies CASSPGSVETQYF. The rearrangement uses TRBV5-1 and TRBJ2-7; tentatively, D is TRBD2 (5 bases). Matching the DNA end better, TRBJ2-5 makes the J call doubtful. There are 13 residues in the CDR3. CDR1 and CDR2 from the germline V gene are SGHRS and YFSETQ.

The table lists this clonotype with many counts. This sequence joins TRBV4-2 and TRBJ2-3; TRBD2 agrees at 9 bases. Per the germline V gene, CDR1 is LGHNA and CDR2 is YNFKEQ. Trimming removed 0 bases from V and 6 bases from J; junction bases left unmatched: 4. This CDR3 is built from 15 residues. The CDR3 loop reads CASSQERGGRDTQYF. Written as DNA, the CDR3 is TGTGCCAGCAGCCAAGAGCGGGGGGGCCGGGATACGCAGTATTTT.

The V gene is TRBV6-6, the J gene TRBJ2-5; a weak D match, TRBD1 (5 bases). In germline, CDR1 is MNHNY, CDR2 SVGAGI (reference sequence). Trimming left V 7 bases short and J 3 bases short, with 18 bases between. This CDR3 has 15 amino acids. The DNA of the CDR3 is TGTGCCAGCACCTGGGGCAGCGTAGGAGAAGAGACCCAGTACTTC. Translated, it gives CASTWGSVGEETQYF.

As regards this clonotype: This may be a read error: a much more frequent sequence differs by one nucleotide. The J gene is TRBJ2-5, the V gene TRBV7-9, with D maybe TRBD2 (7 bases). Looked up from germline, CDR1 is SEHNR and CDR2 is FQNEAQ (reference sequence). V lost 8 bases and J 11 bases, leaving 18 bases between the germline ends. The CDR3 consists of 12 residues. The CDR3 DNA reads TGTGCCAGCGGGGGGGCCTACAATGAGCAGTACTTC. Translated, it gives CASGGAYNEQYF.

The chain has TRBV5-1 and TRBJ2-3; TRBD1 matches 7 bases. CDR1 is SGHRS, CDR2 YFSETQ, per germline. V shed 3 bases, J shed 2 bases, and the junction held 9 bases outside the gene matches. The CDR3 contains 16 residues. CDR3 loop: CASSYTDRDHTDTQYF. CDR3 coding DNA: TGCGCCAGCAGCTACACCGACAGGGACCACACAGATACGCAGTATTTT.

The rearrangement joins TRBV20-1 to TRBJ2-3, with 12 bases that match TRBD2. Unmatched junction bases numbered 5, after V lost 8 bases and J lost 2 bases. The CDR3 length is 14 residues. CDR1 and CDR2 from the germline V gene are DFQATT and SNEGSKA (reference sequence). CDR3 region: CSQTSGGHTDTQYF. As DNA, the CDR3 is TGCAGTCAGACTAGCGGGGGACACACAGATACGCAGTATTTT.

The chain uses TRBV6-1 and TRBJ1-5; D gene unclear. The CDR3 has 14 residues. V gave up 4 bases and J gave up 4 bases, with 11 bases separating them. Germline values: CDR1 MNHNS, CDR2 SASEGT. The CDR3 sequence: CASSVPGPNQPQHF. The CDR3 coding sequence is TGTGCCAGCAGTGTCCCGGGCCCGAATCAGCCCCAGCATTTT.

The V and J genes are TRBV20-1 and TRBJ2-5; 7 bases are a match to TRBD1. This CDR3 spans 15 amino acids. Unmatched junction bases numbered 7, after V lost 0 bases and J lost 3 bases. Germline-derived CDR1 and CDR2 are DFQATT and SNEGSKA (reference sequence). This CDR3 reads CSARDFSTGEETQYF. The CDR3, as DNA: TGCAGTGCTAGAGATTTTTCAACAGGGGAAGAGACCCAGTACTTC.

The chain recombines TRBV6-2 or TRBV6-3 with TRBJ2-6; 7 positions match TRBD1. Trimming at V came to 8 bases and at J to 4 bases, leaving 8 bases not matched to a gene. Germline V gene data show CDR1 as MNHEY and CDR2 as SVGEGT. This CDR3 has 15 amino acids. The CDR3 region has the DNA TGTGCCAGCGGGGACAGAAGAACAGGGGCCAACGTCCTGACTTTC. Translation gives CASGDRRTGANVLTF.

CDR3 protein: CATSRDITRGMDEKLFF. In DNA, the CDR3 is TGTGCCACCAGCAGAGATATCACGAGGGGCATGGATGAAAAACTGTTTTTT. The chain joins TRBV15 to TRBJ1-4; TRBD1 is a possible D gene (5 bases). V was clipped by 0 bases and J by 6 bases, with 17 bases between them. The CDR3 loop spans 17 amino acids. Germline lookup yields CDR1 LNHNV and CDR2 YYDKDF (reference sequence).

This chain links TRBV5-1 with TRBJ1-5; 7 nucleotides align to TRBD1. There are 15 residues in the CDR3. The germline V gene encodes CDR1 SGHRS and CDR2 YFSETQ. Unmatched junction bases numbered 7, after V lost 2 bases and J lost 5 bases. The DNA of the CDR3 is TGCGCCAGCAGCTTCCCCGACAGGGTTCATCAGCCCCAGCATTTT. It is translated as CASSFPDRVHQPQHF.

The genes are TRBV11-1 and TRBJ2-3; D is possibly TRBD2 (5 bases). There are 16 residues in the CDR3. In germline, CDR1 is SGHAT, CDR2 FQDESV (reference sequence). V lost 6 bases to trimming and J lost 3 bases, with 19 bases between them. CDR3 DNA: TGTGCCAGCAGTGTGGATAGCGTCGGATTAACAGATACGCAGTATTTT. This translates into CASSVDSVGLTDTQYF. Full variable domain (missing parts from reference TRBV11-1 and TRBJ2-3): EAEVAQSPRYKITEKSQAVAFWCDPISGHATLYWYRQILGQGPELLVQFQDESVVDDSQLPKDRFSAERLKGVDSTLKIQPAELGDSAMYLCASSVDSVGLTDTQYFGPGTRLTVL.